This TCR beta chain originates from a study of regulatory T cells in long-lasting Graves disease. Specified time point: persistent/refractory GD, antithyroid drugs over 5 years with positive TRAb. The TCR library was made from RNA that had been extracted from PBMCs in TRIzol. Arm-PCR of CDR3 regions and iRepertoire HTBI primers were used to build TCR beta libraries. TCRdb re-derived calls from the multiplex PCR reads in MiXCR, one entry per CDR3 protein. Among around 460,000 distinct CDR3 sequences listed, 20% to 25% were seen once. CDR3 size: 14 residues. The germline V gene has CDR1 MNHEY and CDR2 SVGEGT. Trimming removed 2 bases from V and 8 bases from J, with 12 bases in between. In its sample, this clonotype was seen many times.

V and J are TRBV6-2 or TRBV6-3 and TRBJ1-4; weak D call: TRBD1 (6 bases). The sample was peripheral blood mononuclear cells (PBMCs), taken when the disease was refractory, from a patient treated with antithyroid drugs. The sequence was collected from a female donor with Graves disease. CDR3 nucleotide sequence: TGTGCCAGCAGTTACCTGACAGGACGCGAAAAACTGTTTTTT. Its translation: CASSYLTGREKLFF.